These 11 T cell receptor beta chains were all obtained from the same sample, sequenced in a study of identical twins. TCRdb reprocessed the 5' RACE reads via MiXCR and lists one record per CDR3 protein. Of hundreds of thousands of distinct CDR3 sequences in the sample, roughly 6.6% were seen once. Another study also made use of these data, one on yellow fever vaccine responses in identical twins.

Sequenced material: PBMCs. These receptors all stem from a young woman in good health.

This clonotype has ten or more counts. The chain employs TRBV7-9 and TRBJ1-1; D gene ambiguous. CDR1 and CDR2 from the germline V gene are SEHNR and FQNEAQ (reference sequence). The CDR3 is 13 residues long. The V gene lost 3 bases and the J gene lost 2 bases, with 7 bases spanning the gap. CDR3 protein: CASSFNSNTEAFF. CDR3 DNA: TGTGCCAGCAGCTTCAACAGTAACACTGAAGCTTTCTTT.

This sequence joins TRBV6-5 and TRBJ2-2; TRBD2 matches at 9 bases. With V trimmed by 2 bases and J by 4 bases, 5 bases remained unmatched. The CDR3 is made up of 16 amino acids. Germline CDR1 reads MNHEY; CDR2 reads SVGAGI. The CDR3, as DNA: TGTGCCAGCAGTTACCGAGCGGGGGGTGGCACCGGGGAGCTGTTTTTT. This encodes CASSYRAGGGTGELFF.

This clonotype was seen only a few times. This chain connects TRBV24-1 to TRBJ2-1; 11 positions match TRBD1. Germline loops: CDR1 KGHDR, CDR2 SFDVKD. J was trimmed by 9 bases and V by 0 bases; bases with no gene match: 3. The CDR3 length is 15 residues. CDR3 DNA sequence: TGTGCCACCAGTGATTTGAGGACAGGGGGCGGTGAGCAGTTCTTC. This translates into CATSDLRTGGGEQFF.

A few counts support this clonotype. The V call is TRBV24-1, the J call TRBJ2-3; D gene ambiguous. This CDR3 is 14 amino acids long. V was cut by 5 bases and J by 1 base, with 9 bases left in between. Germline CDR1 is KGHDR and CDR2 is SFDVKD. The chain's CDR3 is CATSATAGTDTQYF. The CDR3, as DNA: TGTGCCACCAGTGCCACAGCCGGCACAGATACGCAGTATTTT.

The chain is built from TRBV29-1 and TRBJ1-2; 7 nucleotides match TRBD1. Trimming took 3 bases from V and 4 from J; bases not matched to a gene: 11. This CDR3 region has 15 residues. Germline V gene data show CDR1 as SQVTM and CDR2 as ANQGSEA. CDR3 residues: CSVDLPPEGAYGYTF. As DNA, the CDR3 is TGCAGCGTTGATCTGCCCCCGGAGGGGGCCTATGGCTACACCTTC.

The chain uses TRBV12-3 or TRBV12-4 and TRBJ1-3; D gene unclear. V was cut by 7 bases and J by 3 bases, with 10 bases left in between. The CDR3 consists of 13 residues. CDR3 DNA: TGTGCCAGCACCTCCCTGGGTGGAAACACCATATATTTT. It encodes CASTSLGGNTIYF.

This clonotype was found a few times. The rearrangement joins TRBV5-1 to TRBJ2-1, with D unresolved. The CDR3 covers 16 residues. Looked up from germline, CDR1 is SGHRS and CDR2 is YFSETQ. V was clipped by 0 bases and J by 7 bases, with 17 bases between them. CDR3 DNA sequence: TGCGCCAGCAGCTTGGGGGGTCTGAGGCCCCTTAATGAGCAGTTCTTC. Its protein product is CASSLGGLRPLNEQFF.

Only one count was recorded for this clonotype. The chain uses TRBV27 and TRBJ1-5; TRBD1 aligns across 9 bases. The CDR3 has 13 amino acids. V was pared by 6 bases and J by 5 bases, with 2 bases of the junction left unmatched. Looked up from germline, CDR1 is MNHEY and CDR2 is SMNVEV (reference sequence). The CDR3 spells CASRQGADQPQHF. In DNA, the CDR3 is TGTGCCAGCAGACAGGGGGCCGATCAGCCCCAGCATTTT.

This clonotype showed up many times. The J gene is TRBJ2-1, the V gene TRBV28; TRBD2 aligns across 8 bases. The CDR3 length is 17 residues. Germline assignment: CDR1 MDHEN and CDR2 SYDVKM. V lost 5 bases to trimming and J lost 9 bases; unmatched junction nucleotides: 18. CDR3 sequence: CASSPVLRSGGFFEQFF. The CDR3 bases are TGTGCCAGCAGTCCTGTGTTGAGAAGCGGGGGTTTTTTTGAGCAGTTCTTC.

The chain joins TRBV5-1 to TRBJ2-5; weak D call: TRBD1 (5 bases). This CDR3 has 14 amino acids. Germline V gene lookup returns CDR1 SGHRS and CDR2 YFSETQ. Between the trimmed V and J ends, which lost 3 bases and 3 bases, there was a span of 12 bases. In nucleotides, the CDR3 is TGCGCCAGCAGCTCGACCGTGACAGAAGAGACCCAGTACTTC. Translation: CASSSTVTEETQYF.

CDR3 DNA sequence: TGTGCCAGCAGTGGCGGGGGGGGGCCTTACGAGCAGTACTTC. Translation: CASSGGGGPYEQYF. The genes are TRBV25-1 and TRBJ2-7; 9 bases map to TRBD2. CDR3 length equals 14 residues. Trimming at V came to 4 bases and at J to 4 bases, leaving 5 bases not matched to a gene. The germline V gene encodes CDR1 MGHDK and CDR2 SYGVNS.